The TCR beta chain described here comes from a study of human T cells and chemical hapten exposure. J was trimmed by 4 bases and V by 1 base; bases with no gene match: 9. The CDR3 spans 19 residues. The germline V gene has CDR1 SEHNR and CDR2 FQNEAQ (reference sequence). The time point is: patch test 1, 2 weeks after DPC sensitization. Described treatment: therapeutic diphenylcyclopropenone sensitization with weekly scalp DPC. TCRdb called the RACE reads again in MiXCR, with one record for every CDR3 protein. The table includes roughly 120,000 distinct CDR3 sequences, roughly an eighth detected once. This clonotype was found many times.

The sequence was collected from a woman in her 50s with alopecia areata. Some clones in this sample may be carry-over from other donors' samples. The chain employs TRBV7-9 and TRBJ2-6; 11 positions match TRBD1. Sequenced material: whole blood, taken in connection with sensitization to the hapten diphenylcyclopropenone (DPC). The CDR3: CASSLVGTGGLYGANVLTF. The CDR3 region has the DNA TGTGCCAGCAGCTTAGTTGGGACAGGGGGATTGTACGGGGCCAACGTCCTGACTTTC.